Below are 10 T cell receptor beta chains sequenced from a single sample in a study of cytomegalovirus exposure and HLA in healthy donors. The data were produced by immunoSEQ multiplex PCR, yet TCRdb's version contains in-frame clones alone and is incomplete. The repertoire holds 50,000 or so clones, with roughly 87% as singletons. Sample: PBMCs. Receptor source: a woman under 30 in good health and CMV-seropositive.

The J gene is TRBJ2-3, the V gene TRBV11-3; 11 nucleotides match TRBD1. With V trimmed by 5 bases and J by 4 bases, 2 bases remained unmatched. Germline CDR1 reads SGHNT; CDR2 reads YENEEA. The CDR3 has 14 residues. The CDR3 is CASSTGQGADTQYF. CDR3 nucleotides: TGTGCCAGCAGCACGGGACAGGGGGCAGATACGCAGTATTTT.

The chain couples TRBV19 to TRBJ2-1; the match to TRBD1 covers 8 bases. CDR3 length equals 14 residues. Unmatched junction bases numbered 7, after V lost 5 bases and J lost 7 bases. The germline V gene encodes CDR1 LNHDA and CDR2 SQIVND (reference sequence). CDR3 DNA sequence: TGTGCCAGTAGTCCTTGGACAGGGCCGAATGAGCAGTTCTTC. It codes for CASSPWTGPNEQFF.

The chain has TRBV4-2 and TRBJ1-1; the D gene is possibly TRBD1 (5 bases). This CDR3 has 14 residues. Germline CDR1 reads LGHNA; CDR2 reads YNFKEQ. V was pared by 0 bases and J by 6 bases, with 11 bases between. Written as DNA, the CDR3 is TGTGCCAGCAGCCAAGATGCGGGGGTCGCTGAAGCTTTCTTT. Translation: CASSQDAGVAEAFF.

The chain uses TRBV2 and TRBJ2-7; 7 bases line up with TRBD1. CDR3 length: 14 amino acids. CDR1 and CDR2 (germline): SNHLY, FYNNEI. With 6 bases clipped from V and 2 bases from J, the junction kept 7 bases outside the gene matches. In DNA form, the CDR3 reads TGTGCCAGCAGGAGGACAGGAACTACCTACGAGCAGTACTTC. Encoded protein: CASRRTGTTYEQYF.

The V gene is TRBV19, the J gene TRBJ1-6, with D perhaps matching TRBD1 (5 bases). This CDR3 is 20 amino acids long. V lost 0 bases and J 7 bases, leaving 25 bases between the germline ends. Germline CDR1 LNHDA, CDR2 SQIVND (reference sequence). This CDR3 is CASSIDHFDSILTENSPLHF. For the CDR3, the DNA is TGTGCCAGTAGTATAGATCATTTCGACAGCATCCTAACAGAAAATTCACCCCTCCACTTT.

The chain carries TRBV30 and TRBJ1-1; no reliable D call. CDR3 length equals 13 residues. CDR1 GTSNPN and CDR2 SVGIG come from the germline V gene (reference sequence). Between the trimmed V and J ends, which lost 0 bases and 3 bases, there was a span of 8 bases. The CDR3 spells CAWSVLWDTEAFF. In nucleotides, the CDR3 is TGTGCCTGGAGTGTACTATGGGACACTGAAGCTTTCTTT.

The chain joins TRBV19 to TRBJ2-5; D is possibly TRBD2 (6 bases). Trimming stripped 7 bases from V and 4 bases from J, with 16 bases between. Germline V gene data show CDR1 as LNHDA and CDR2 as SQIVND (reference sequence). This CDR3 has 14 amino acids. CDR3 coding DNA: TGTGCCAGTATAGACATAGGGAGGCGAGAGACCCAGTACTTC. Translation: CASIDIGRRETQYF.

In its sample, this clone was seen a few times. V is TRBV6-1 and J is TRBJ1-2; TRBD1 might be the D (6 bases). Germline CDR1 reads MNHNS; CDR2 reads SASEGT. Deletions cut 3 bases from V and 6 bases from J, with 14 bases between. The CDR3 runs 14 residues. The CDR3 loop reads CASSDLGGADGYTF. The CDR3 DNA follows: TGTGCCAGCAGTGACCTGGGGGGGGCTGATGGCTACACCTTC.

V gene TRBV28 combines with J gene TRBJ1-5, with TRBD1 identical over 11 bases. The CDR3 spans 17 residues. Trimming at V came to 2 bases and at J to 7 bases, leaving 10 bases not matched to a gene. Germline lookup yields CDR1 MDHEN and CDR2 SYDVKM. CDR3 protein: CASSLGGQGVLRQPQHF. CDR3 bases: TGTGCCAGCAGTTTAGGGGGACAGGGGGTCCTACGCCAGCCCCAGCATTTT.

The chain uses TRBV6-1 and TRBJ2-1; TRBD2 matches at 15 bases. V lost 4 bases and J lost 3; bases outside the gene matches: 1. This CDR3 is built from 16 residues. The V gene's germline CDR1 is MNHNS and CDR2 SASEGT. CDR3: CASSGTSGGDYNEQFF. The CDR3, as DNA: TGTGCCAGCAGTGGGACTAGCGGGGGGGACTACAATGAGCAGTTCTTC.